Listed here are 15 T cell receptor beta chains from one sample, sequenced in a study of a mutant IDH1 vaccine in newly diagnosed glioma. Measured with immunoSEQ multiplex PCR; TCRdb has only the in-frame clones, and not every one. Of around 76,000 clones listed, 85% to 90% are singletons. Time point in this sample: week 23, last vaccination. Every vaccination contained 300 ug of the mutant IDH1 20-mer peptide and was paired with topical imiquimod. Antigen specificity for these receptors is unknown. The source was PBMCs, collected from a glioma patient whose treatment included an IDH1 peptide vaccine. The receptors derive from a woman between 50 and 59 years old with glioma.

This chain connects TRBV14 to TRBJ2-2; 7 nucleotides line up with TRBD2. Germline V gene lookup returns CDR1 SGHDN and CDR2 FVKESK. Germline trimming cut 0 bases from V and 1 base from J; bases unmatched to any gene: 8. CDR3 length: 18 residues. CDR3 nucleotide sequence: TGTGCCAGCAGCCAAGATCTGTACAGCGGGATGAACACCGGGGAGCTGTTTTTT. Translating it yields CASSQDLYSGMNTGELFF. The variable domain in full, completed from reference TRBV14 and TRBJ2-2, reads EAGVTQFPSHSVIEKGQTVTLRCDPISGHDNLYWYRRVMGKEIKFLLHFVKESKQDESGMPNNRFLAERTGGTYSTLKVQPAELEDSGVYFCASSQDLYSGMNTGELFFGEGSRLTVL.

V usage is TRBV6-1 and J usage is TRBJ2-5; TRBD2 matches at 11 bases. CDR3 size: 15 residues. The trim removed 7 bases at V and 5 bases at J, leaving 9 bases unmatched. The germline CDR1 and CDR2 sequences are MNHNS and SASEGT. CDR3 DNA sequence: TGTGCCAGCACCGAGTTAGCGGGAGGGCCTGAGACCCAGTACTTC. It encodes CASTELAGGPETQYF.

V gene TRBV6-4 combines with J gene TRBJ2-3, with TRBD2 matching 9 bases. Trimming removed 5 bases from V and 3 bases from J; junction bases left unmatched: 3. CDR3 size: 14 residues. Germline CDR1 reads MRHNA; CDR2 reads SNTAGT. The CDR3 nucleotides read TGTGCCAGCAGTCCTAGCGGGATAACAGATACGCAGTATTTT. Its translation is CASSPSGITDTQYF.

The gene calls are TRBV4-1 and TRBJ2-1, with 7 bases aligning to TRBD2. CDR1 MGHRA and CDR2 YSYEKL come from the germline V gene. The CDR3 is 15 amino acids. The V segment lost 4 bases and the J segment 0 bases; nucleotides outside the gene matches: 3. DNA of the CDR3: TGCGCCAGCAGCCCGCGACTAGCCTCCTACAATGAGCAGTTCTTC. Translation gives CASSPRLASYNEQFF.

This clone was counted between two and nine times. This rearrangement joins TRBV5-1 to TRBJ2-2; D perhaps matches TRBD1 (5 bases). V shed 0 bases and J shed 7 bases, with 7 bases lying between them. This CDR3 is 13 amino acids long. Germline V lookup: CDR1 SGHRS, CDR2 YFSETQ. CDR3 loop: CASSLEGNGELFF. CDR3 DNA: TGCGCCAGCAGCTTGGAGGGGAACGGGGAGCTGTTTTTT.

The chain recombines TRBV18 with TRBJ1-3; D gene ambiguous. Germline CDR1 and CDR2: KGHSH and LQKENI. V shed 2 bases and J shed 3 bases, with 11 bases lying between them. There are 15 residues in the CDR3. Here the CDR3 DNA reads TGTGCCAGCTCACCAGTCGGCAGGAATGGAAACACCATATATTTT. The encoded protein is CASSPVGRNGNTIYF.

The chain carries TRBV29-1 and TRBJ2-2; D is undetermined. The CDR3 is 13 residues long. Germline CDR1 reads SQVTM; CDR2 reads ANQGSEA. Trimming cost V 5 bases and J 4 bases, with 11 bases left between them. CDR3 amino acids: CSVLRPFTGELFF. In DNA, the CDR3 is TGCAGCGTTCTACGGCCGTTCACCGGGGAGCTGTTTTTT.

The DNA for the CDR3 is TGTGCCAGCAGCGGCGTTAGCTCCTACAATGAGCAGTTCTTC. Translation gives CASSGVSSYNEQFF. V is TRBV9 and J is TRBJ2-1; D remains ambiguous. V dropped 3 bases and J dropped 0 bases, with 7 bases sitting between them. Germline lookup yields CDR1 SGDLS and CDR2 YYNGEE. The CDR3 is 14 amino acids.

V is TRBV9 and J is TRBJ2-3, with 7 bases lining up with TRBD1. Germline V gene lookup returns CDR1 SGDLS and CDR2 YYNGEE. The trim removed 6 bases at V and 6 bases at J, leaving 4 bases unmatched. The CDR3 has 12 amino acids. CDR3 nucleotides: TGTGCCAGCACCAGGGGGACCGATACGCAGTATTTT. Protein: CASTRGTDTQYF.

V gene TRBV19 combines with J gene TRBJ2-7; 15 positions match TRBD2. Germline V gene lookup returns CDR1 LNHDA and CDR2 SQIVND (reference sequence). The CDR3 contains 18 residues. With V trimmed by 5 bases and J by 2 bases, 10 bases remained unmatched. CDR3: CASSPGGTSGRSAYEQYF. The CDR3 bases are TGTGCCAGTAGTCCCGGCGGGACTAGCGGGAGGTCTGCCTACGAGCAGTACTTC.

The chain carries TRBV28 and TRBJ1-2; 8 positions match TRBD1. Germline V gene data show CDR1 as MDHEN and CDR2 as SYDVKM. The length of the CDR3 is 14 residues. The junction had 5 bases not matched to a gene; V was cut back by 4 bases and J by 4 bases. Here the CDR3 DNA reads TGTGCCAGCAGTTCGTCGACAGGGGTCTATGGCTACACCTTC. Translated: CASSSSTGVYGYTF.

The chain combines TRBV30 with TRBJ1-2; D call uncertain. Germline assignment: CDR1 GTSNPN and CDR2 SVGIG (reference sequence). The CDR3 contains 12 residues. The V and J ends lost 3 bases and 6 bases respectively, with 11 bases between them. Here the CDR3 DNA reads TGTGCCTGGAGCTTCTCCGGCGATGGCTACACCTTC. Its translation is CAWSFSGDGYTF.

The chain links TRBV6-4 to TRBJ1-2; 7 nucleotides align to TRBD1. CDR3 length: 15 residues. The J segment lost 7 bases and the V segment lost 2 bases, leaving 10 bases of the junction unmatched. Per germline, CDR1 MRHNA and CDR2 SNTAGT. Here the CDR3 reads CASSDRPYRGGGYTF. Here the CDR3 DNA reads TGTGCCAGCAGTGACCGCCCTTACAGGGGTGGTGGCTACACCTTC.

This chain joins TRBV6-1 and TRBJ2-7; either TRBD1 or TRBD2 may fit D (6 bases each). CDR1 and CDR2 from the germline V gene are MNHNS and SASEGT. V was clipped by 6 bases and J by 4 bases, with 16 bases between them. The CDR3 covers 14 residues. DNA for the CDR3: TGTGCCAGCAGCCCGGAAGGGGGGCCTTACGAGCAGTACTTC. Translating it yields CASSPEGGPYEQYF.

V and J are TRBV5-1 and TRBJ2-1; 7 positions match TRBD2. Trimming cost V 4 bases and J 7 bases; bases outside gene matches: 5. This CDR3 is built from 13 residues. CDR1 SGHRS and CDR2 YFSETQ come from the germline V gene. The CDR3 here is CASSHQRENEQFF. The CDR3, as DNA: TGCGCCAGCAGCCATCAGCGGGAAAATGAGCAGTTCTTC.